Included here is one TCR beta chain sequence, with context. The V and J ends lost 1 base and 3 bases respectively, with 19 bases between them. The CDR3 sequence is 18 residues long. The germline CDR1 and CDR2 sequences are SGHDN and FVKESK. The data derive from a study of blood T cell repertoires in COVID-19. Profiled with immunoSEQ multiplex PCR; TCRdb holds only in-frame clones, not every one. The sample carries 300,000 to 350,000 clones, over 70% recorded once. Sequencing used PBMCs or T cells enriched from blood (not recorded which). The chain employs TRBV14 and TRBJ1-5, with D unclear. The source of this sequence is a man aged 25-45 years who had recovered from COVID-19. The CDR3 loop is CASSQVATERQNNQPQHF. DNA for the CDR3: TGTGCCAGCAGCCAAGTGGCTACTGAACGACAAAACAATCAGCCCCAGCATTTT. Complete variable domain (other parts from reference TRBV14 and TRBJ1-5): EAGVTQFPSHSVIEKGQTVTLRCDPISGHDNLYWYRRVMGKEIKFLLHFVKESKQDESGMPNNRFLAERTGGTYSTLKVQPAELEDSGVYFCASSQVATERQNNQPQHFGDGTRLSIL.